The T cell receptor beta chain described here comes from a study of OX40 agonist ivuxolimab in advanced cancers. Clones were read by immunoSEQ multiplex PCR, and TCRdb kept only the in-frame ones, dropping some. The sample lists around 50,000 clones; about 89% were seen once. Germline CDR1 is SGHTS and CDR2 is YDEGEE. The CDR3 sequence is 16 residues long. The V segment lost 0 bases and the J segment 8 bases; nucleotides outside the gene matches: 12. The input for sequencing was CD4+ or CD8+ T cells sorted from blood, taken in a trial of the OX40 agonist ivuxolimab. The J gene is TRBJ1-2, the V gene TRBV5-8, with 8 bases lining up with TRBD1. This sequence was found in an adult with an advanced solid tumor such as melanoma, head and neck, liver or kidney cancer. DNA for the CDR3: TGTGCCAGCAGCTTGGAGGTGACAGGGGCCTACGAGGGCTACACCTTC. This encodes CASSLEVTGAYEGYTF.